The 32 T cell receptor beta chains given below trace back to one sample, sequenced in a study of T-cell reconstitution after alpha-beta-depleted transplantation in children. During its preparation, the TCRbeta library received unique molecular identifiers. TCRdb reprocessed the PCR reads via MiXCR and lists one record per CDR3 protein. The sample holds around 600,000 distinct CDR3 sequences, about 11% seen once. The sequencing here drew on PBMCs from the stem cell graft donor, taken from the stem cell graft. These receptors were collected from a human donor who donated a stem cell graft to a child with acute myeloid leukemia.

In its sample, this clonotype was seen a few times. The chain uses TRBV5-1 and TRBJ2-1, with 8 positions matching TRBD2. There are 15 residues in the CDR3. Unmatched junction bases numbered 6, after V lost 0 bases and J lost 7 bases. CDR1 is SGHRS, CDR2 YFSETQ, per germline. The CDR3 DNA is TGCGCCAGCAGCTTGGCGGCAGCGGGAGTTAATGAGCAGTTCTTC. Translation gives CASSLAAAGVNEQFF.

A note on this clonotype: An end of the junction differs from the germline gene, which may be a read error. The chain is built from TRBV7-7 and TRBJ2-3; D unresolved. CDR3 length equals 14 residues. CDR1 is SSHAT, CDR2 FNYEAQ, per germline (reference sequence). This chain's CDR3 is CASSDSRRTDTQYF. In nucleotides, the CDR3 is TGTGCTAGCAGCGATAGCCGCCGCACAGATACGCAGTATTTT.

The CDR3 bases are TGTGCCAGCAGTCGTCCGGGACTAGCGGGAGGGCCCGACGAGCAGTACTTC. Translated, it gives CASSRPGLAGGPDEQYF. The chain employs TRBV6-2 or TRBV6-3 and TRBJ2-7; TRBD2 matches 16 bases. The ends lost 5 bases at V and 5 bases at J; junction bases unmatched: 9. CDR1 is MNHEY, CDR2 SVGEGT, per germline. The length of the CDR3 is 17 residues.

The chain combines TRBV6-5 with TRBJ1-1; D might be TRBD1 (5 bases). The V gene's germline CDR1 is MNHEY and CDR2 SVGAGI. CDR3 length: 15 residues. The V and J ends lost 2 bases and 1 base respectively, with 11 bases between them. CDR3 nucleotide sequence: TGTGCCAGCAGTTACGATGAGGGACCGAACACTGAAGCTTTCTTT. Its protein product is CASSYDEGPNTEAFF.

Comment on this clonotype: An end of the junction differs from the germline gene, which may be a read error. This chain uses TRBV15 with TRBJ2-7; a possible D gene is TRBD2 (5 bases). This CDR3 has 13 residues. Per germline, CDR1 LNHNV and CDR2 YYDKDF (reference sequence). CDR3 in amino acids: CVTSGRSSPEQYF. The CDR3 DNA reads as TGTGTCACCAGCGGCCGATCGTCCCCCGAGCAGTACTTC.

There are a few counts of this clonotype. J is TRBJ2-7 and V is TRBV3-1, with 7 bases lining up with TRBD2. Germline V gives CDR1 LGHDT, CDR2 YNNKEL (reference sequence). Trimming at V came to 4 bases and at J to 0 bases, leaving 3 bases not matched to a gene. This CDR3 has 14 amino acids. The CDR3 sequence: CASSRGGDSYEQYF. The CDR3 nucleotides read TGTGCCAGCAGCCGGGGGGGGGACTCCTACGAGCAGTACTTC.

The chain joins TRBV12-3 or TRBV12-4 to TRBJ1-2, with TRBD1 identical over 7 bases. The CDR3 is 15 residues long. With 2 bases clipped from V and 0 bases from J, the junction kept 3 bases outside the gene matches. In DNA, the CDR3 is TGTGCCAGCAGTTTAAGGGGGCGCCCTAACTATGGCTACACCTTC. This gives the protein CASSLRGRPNYGYTF.

This clonotype was recorded a few times. The chain's CDR3 is CASSGSGGVDQPQHF. DNA for the CDR3: TGTGCCAGCAGCGGTAGTGGGGGGGTTGATCAGCCCCAGCATTTT. The gene calls are TRBV7-9 and TRBJ1-5, with D possibly TRBD1 on 5 matching bases. With 5 bases removed from V and 5 bases from J, the gap between germline ends came to 16 bases. The germline V gene encodes CDR1 SEHNR and CDR2 FQNEAQ (reference sequence). The length of the CDR3 is 15 residues.

This clonotype occurred many times. The chain combines TRBV7-9 with TRBJ2-2; D ambiguous. Trimming shortened V by 1 base and J by 3 bases, and 9 bases separated the two germline ends. Per the germline V gene, CDR1 is SEHNR and CDR2 is FQNEAQ (reference sequence). The CDR3 covers 15 residues. In nucleotides, the CDR3 is TGTGCCAGCAGCTTAGGCCACGGTTACACCGGGGAGCTGTTTTTT. Translation gives CASSLGHGYTGELFF.

In this sample, this clonotype turned up many times. V and J are TRBV6-2 or TRBV6-3 and TRBJ1-1, with a weak D call TRBD1 (5 bases). Germline values: CDR1 MNHEY, CDR2 SVGEGT. CDR3 length: 16 residues. The V end was cut by 2 bases, the J end by 1 base, with 14 bases between. CDR3 loop: CASSYGSNRRNTEAFF. The CDR3 coding sequence is TGTGCCAGCAGTTACGGGTCCAACAGGAGGAACACTGAAGCTTTCTTT.

This clonotype has just a few counts. The genes are TRBV7-9 and TRBJ1-3; D remains unclear. Germline CDR1 SEHNR, CDR2 FQNEAQ (reference sequence). Trimming removed 8 bases from V and 0 bases from J, with 11 bases in between. This CDR3 region has 14 residues. CDR3 region: CASHWTDSGNTIYF. In nucleotides, the CDR3 is TGTGCCAGCCATTGGACGGACTCTGGAAACACCATATATTTT.

Ten or more counts support this clonotype. J is TRBJ1-1 and V is TRBV27, with D uncertain. Looked up from germline, CDR1 is MNHEY and CDR2 is SMNVEV (reference sequence). The CDR3 runs 13 residues. With 3 bases removed from V and 6 bases from J, the gap between germline ends came to 11 bases. The CDR3 DNA reads as TGTGCCAGCAGTTTTTCGACACTCTCTGAAGCTTTCTTT. Amino acid sequence: CASSFSTLSEAFF.

This clonotype has a count of ten or more. The CDR3 region is CSARRGTGDTDTQYF. DNA for the CDR3: TGCAGTGCCCGACGCGGGACAGGAGACACAGATACGCAGTATTTT. The rearrangement uses TRBV20-1 and TRBJ2-3; 8 bases fit TRBD1. Losses at the gene ends were 6 bases for V and 2 bases for J; bases not matched to a gene: 10. Germline V CDR1 and CDR2: DFQATT, SNEGSKA (reference sequence). CDR3 length: 15 residues.

The sample holds many counts of this clonotype. As DNA, the CDR3 is TGTGCCAGCACGCTTAGCGGGAGGTCCTACGAGCAGTACTTC. Its translation is CASTLSGRSYEQYF. V and J are TRBV28 and TRBJ2-7; 10 positions match TRBD2. V gave up 7 bases and J gave up 1 base; unmatched junction bases: 4. Germline lookup yields CDR1 MDHEN and CDR2 SYDVKM. The length of the CDR3 is 14 residues.

The CDR3: CASSYRGPTDTQYF. The CDR3 region has the DNA TGTGCCAGCAGTTACAGGGGGCCCACAGATACGCAGTATTTT. The chain links TRBV6-2 or TRBV6-3 to TRBJ2-3; 7 bases agree with TRBD1. J was trimmed by 2 bases and V by 2 bases; bases with no gene match: 1. CDR1 is MNHEY and CDR2 is SVGEGT in the germline V gene. The CDR3 covers 14 residues.

This clonotype came up a few times. The J gene is TRBJ2-7, the V gene TRBV5-1, with TRBD2 identical over 13 bases. V lost 0 bases and J lost 3; bases outside the gene matches: 9. This CDR3 contains 18 residues. The V gene's germline CDR1 is SGHRS and CDR2 YFSETQ. Here the CDR3 reads CASSLGPGTSGTVYEQYF. CDR3 DNA: TGCGCCAGCAGCTTGGGTCCCGGGACTAGCGGGACCGTCTACGAGCAGTACTTC.

This clonotype came up a few times. The rearrangement links TRBV5-5 to TRBJ2-3; the D is unclear. Germline CDR1 and CDR2: SGHKS and YYEKEE (reference sequence). V lost 0 bases and J lost 0, with 14 bases in between. The CDR3 loop spans 17 amino acids. In DNA, the CDR3 is TGTGCCAGCAGCTTGGAGGGAATATCTCATAGCACAGATACGCAGTATTTT. It encodes CASSLEGISHSTDTQYF.

This clonotype was seen ten or more times. The gene calls are TRBV6-1 and TRBJ2-7; D possibly uses TRBD1 or TRBD2 (5 bases each). Germline CDR1 is MNHNS and CDR2 is SASEGT. The CDR3 is 13 residues long. V was clipped by 4 bases and J by 3 bases, with 10 bases between them. Here the CDR3 DNA reads TGTGCCAGCAGTGTCTCAGGGAGCTACGAGCAGTACTTC. Its protein product is CASSVSGSYEQYF.

This clonotype turned up a few times. The rearrangement uses TRBV14 and TRBJ2-3; 10 nucleotides line up with TRBD2. Per the germline V gene, CDR1 is SGHDN and CDR2 is FVKESK. This CDR3 is 16 amino acids long. V lost 1 base, J lost 3 bases, and 4 bases stayed unmatched. CDR3 coding DNA: TGTGCCAGCAGCCAAGGTAGCGGGAGGAGAACAGATACGCAGTATTTT. The encoded protein is CASSQGSGRRTDTQYF.

V and J are TRBV3-1 and TRBJ2-1; 9 nucleotides agree with TRBD2. The V gene end was trimmed by 11 bases and the J gene end by 6 bases; junction bases not matched to a gene: 14. The germline CDR1 and CDR2 sequences are LGHDT and YNNKEL (reference sequence). The CDR3 contains 15 residues. The CDR3 bases are TGTGCCTGCTGTCTCCGGGCTAGCGGGACCAATGAGCAGTTCTTC. Translated, it gives CACCLRASGTNEQFF.

The chain is built from TRBV14 and TRBJ2-1, with 12 bases matching TRBD2. Per germline, CDR1 SGHDN and CDR2 FVKESK. With V trimmed by 3 bases and J by 8 bases, 5 bases remained unmatched. CDR3 length equals 15 residues. CDR3 region: CASSHGLAGTHEQFF. The CDR3, as DNA: TGTGCCAGCAGCCATGGACTAGCGGGAACTCATGAGCAGTTCTTC.

This clonotype has a handful of counts. The chain couples TRBV29-1 to TRBJ1-5; the match to TRBD1 covers 7 bases. The CDR3 has 13 residues. Germline V gene data show CDR1 as SQVTM and CDR2 as ANQGSEA. V dropped 2 bases and J dropped 5; count of bases not matched to a gene: 3. The CDR3 loop reads CSVEITGDQPQHF. In DNA, the CDR3 is TGCAGCGTTGAAATTACAGGGGATCAGCCCCAGCATTTT.

This clonotype was picked up many times. The chain has TRBV20-1 and TRBJ1-1; no reliable D call. The CDR3 runs 13 residues. The germline CDR1 and CDR2 sequences are DFQATT and SNEGSKA (reference sequence). The germline V and J ends were trimmed by 6 bases and 1 base, with 12 bases remaining between them. CDR3 residues: CSAISPGNTEAFF. CDR3 coding DNA: TGCAGTGCGATCAGTCCGGGGAACACTGAAGCTTTCTTT.

About this clonotype itself: A much bigger clone sits one base away, suggesting this may be a read error. The chain uses TRBV28 and TRBJ2-5; perhaps TRBD2 as D (5 bases). CDR1 is MDHEN, CDR2 SYDVKM, per germline. The CDR3 is 11 residues long. Trimming took off 5 bases at V and 5 bases at J, with 6 bases between the two ends. The CDR3 protein is CASSTGETQYF. Written as DNA, the CDR3 is TGTGCCAGCAGTACGGGGGAGACCCAGTACTTC.

This clonotype was picked up a small number of times. The rearrangement joins TRBV12-3 or TRBV12-4 to TRBJ2-2; D not resolved. V lost 6 bases to trimming and J lost 7 bases, with 9 bases between them. CDR3 length equals 12 residues. Written as DNA, the CDR3 is TGTGCCAGCAGGTCGGTTGTCGGGGAGCTGTTTTTT. Protein: CASRSVVGELFF.

This clonotype showed up many times. The gene calls are TRBV20-1 and TRBJ1-2; 10 positions match TRBD1. The CDR3 is 17 amino acids. With 0 bases clipped from V and 8 bases from J, the junction kept 15 bases outside the gene matches. Germline assignment: CDR1 DFQATT and CDR2 SNEGSKA (reference sequence). CDR3 sequence reads: CSARDPGQGVFVGGYTF. DNA of the CDR3: TGCAGTGCTAGAGATCCCGGACAGGGGGTTTTTGTAGGGGGCTACACCTTC.

This chain joins TRBV12-3 or TRBV12-4 and TRBJ2-7; 7 bases line up with TRBD2. The CDR3 has 15 amino acids. The V and J ends lost 3 bases and 6 bases, in that order; junction bases with no gene match: 11. CDR3 in amino acids: CASSFSRGGPSEQYF. CDR3 coding DNA: TGTGCCAGCAGTTTTTCGCGGGGAGGGCCCAGCGAGCAGTACTTC.

This clonotype was counted ten times or more. The chain combines TRBV7-9 with TRBJ2-7; TRBD1 is a possible D gene (5 bases). CDR3 length: 16 amino acids. Germline assignment: CDR1 SEHNR and CDR2 FQNEAQ (reference sequence). Trimming removed 3 bases from V and 7 bases from J, with 22 bases in between. The CDR3 nucleotides are TGTGCCAGCAGCTTGGGGCGACGGGCAGCAGTAGGGGAGCAGTACTTC. This codes for CASSLGRRAAVGEQYF.

V usage is TRBV7-3 and J usage is TRBJ2-1, with TRBD1 identical over 7 bases. The J segment lost 2 bases and the V segment lost 0 bases, leaving 4 bases of the junction unmatched. The CDR3 has 16 amino acids. The germline gives CDR1 SGHTA, CDR2 FQGTGA. CDR3 nucleotides: TGTGCCAGCAGCTTAACCGGACAGGCCACCTACAATGAGCAGTTCTTC. Its protein is CASSLTGQATYNEQFF.

The chain joins TRBV6-2 or TRBV6-3 to TRBJ2-2; 8 nucleotides align to TRBD2. CDR1 MNHEY and CDR2 SVGEGT come from the germline V gene. After removal of 7 bases from V and 2 bases from J, the junction contained 12 bases not matched to a gene. The CDR3 consists of 17 residues. This CDR3 reads CASKDGLAGGNTGELFF. CDR3 sequence (DNA): TGTGCCAGCAAGGATGGACTGGCGGGAGGTAACACCGGGGAGCTGTTTTTT.

The CDR3 DNA reads as TGCGCCAGCAGCCAAGCGTCTAGCGGGGGCTACGAGCAGTACTTC. Translation gives CASSQASSGGYEQYF. V gene TRBV4-3 combines with J gene TRBJ2-7; 10 nucleotides match TRBD2. The CDR3 extends over 15 amino acids. Per germline, CDR1 LGHNA and CDR2 YSLEER. V was pared by 1 base and J by 3 bases, with 3 bases of the junction left unmatched.

This clonotype has at least ten counts. This chain uses TRBV5-1 with TRBJ2-3; maybe TRBD1 (5 bases). Looked up from germline, CDR1 is SGHRS and CDR2 is YFSETQ. Between the trimmed V and J ends, which lost 6 bases and 3 bases, there was a span of 14 bases. This CDR3 is 14 amino acids long. CDR3 residues: CASNQYGATDTQYF. CDR3 DNA sequence: TGCGCCAGCAACCAATATGGGGCGACAGATACGCAGTATTTT.